Below, one T cell receptor (beta chain) is given with its context. A much larger clone differs from this one at a single base, so this may be a read error. The data stem from a study of kidney transplant recipient with SARS-CoV-2 infection. TCRdb re-derived calls from the reads in MiXCR, one entry per CDR3 protein. The data show 200,000 to 300,000 distinct CDR3 sequences, with under 35% seen just once and more than 6.5% held by the top ten. The sequence was collected from a male patient aged 25 to 39 who had COVID-19 and was a kidney transplant recipient. The graft donor may account for some of the T cells. The sample in question was a blood sample, obtained at baseline and on day 111 from a kidney transplant recipient.

CDR3 loop: CASSPTTNFGYTF. The CDR3 DNA reads as TGTGCCAGTAGTCCGACTACTAACTTTGGCTACACCTTC. The chain is built from TRBV19 and TRBJ1-2; D remains ambiguous. Germline V gene sequence: CDR1 LNHDA, CDR2 SQIVND (reference sequence). This CDR3 region has 13 residues.